Shown below are 18 T cell receptor beta chains from a single sample sequenced in a study of T cell clonality in common variable immunodeficiency. Using immunoSEQ multiplex PCR, the repertoire was profiled, and TCRdb retains in-frame clones only, with some absent. The table lists around 45,000 clones, with no singletons. Sequences were obtained from peripheral blood mononuclear cells. The receptors shown here come from a person aged 18 to 75 in good health.

This clone has at least ten counts. The CDR3 is cut off 3 residues early in the read; its end comes from the germline J gene. The chain recombines TRBV6-4 with TRBJ1-6, with TRBD1 as a possible D gene (5 bases). V lost 0 bases, J lost 7 bases, and 7 bases lay in between. Germline lookup yields CDR1 MRHNA and CDR2 SNTAGT. There are 14 residues in the CDR3. CDR3: CASSDSAGNSPLHF. The covered CDR3 bases are TGTGCCAGCAGTGACTCGGCAGGGAATTCACCC.

This clone was found many times. Read sequence stops 3 residues before the CDR3 end, and the germline J gene provides the missing end. The chain couples TRBV10-1 to TRBJ2-6; 9 bases are a match to TRBD1. In germline, CDR1 is WNHNN, CDR2 SYGVQD (reference sequence). CDR3 length: 18 amino acids. Losses at the gene ends were 8 bases for V and 2 bases for J; bases not matched to a gene: 13. The CDR3 DNA, read in part, is TGCGCCAGCCCTAGGGGGGGACAGGGTTTAGCTGGGGCCAACGTC. Protein: CASPRGGQGLAGANV. The complete CDR3 protein is CASPRGGQGLAGANVLTF.

A few counts support this clone. A far larger clone lies a single base away; this is likely a read error. The observed sequence ends 3 residues before the CDR3 terminus, with the missing tail filled in from the germline J gene. The chain employs TRBV7-9 and TRBJ2-1; 8 bases match TRBD2. CDR1 and CDR2 from the germline V gene are SEHNR and FQNEAQ (reference sequence). The CDR3 loop spans 13 amino acids. Partial CDR3 DNA: TGTTCCAGCACCTGGACTAGCTTAGATGAG. Encoded protein: CSSTWTSLDE. The full CDR3 sequence reads CSSTWTSLDEQFF.

This clone is labeled medium-sized. The read terminates 3 residues before the CDR3 end, so the remaining end is supplied by the germline J gene. The chain carries TRBV7-2 and TRBJ2-5; possibly TRBD2 for D (6 bases). Germline CDR1 and CDR2: SGHTA and FQGNSA. V was cut by 1 base and J by 4 bases, with 13 bases left in between. The CDR3 runs to 15 residues. This chain's CDR3 is CASSLVGLARETQYF. CDR3 DNA, as far as it was read: TGTGCCAGCAGCTTAGTGGGTCTAGCGCGAGAGACC.

This clone was seen ten or more times. CDR3 loop: CASSLRDRVNEQYF. The DNA read from the CDR3 is TGTGCCAGCAGCCTCCGGGACAGGGTCAACGAG. The chain recombines TRBV11-3 with TRBJ2-7, with TRBD1 matching 9 bases. Coverage ceases 3 residues before the CDR3 finishes, and the germline J gene fills in the end. J gave up 5 bases and V 5 bases, and 7 bases lay outside the gene matches. CDR1 is SGHNT and CDR2 is YENEEA in the germline V gene. The CDR3 runs to 14 residues.

In this sample, this clone turned up many times. The CDR3 extends 3 residues past the end of the read, so its final part is completed from the germline J gene. The rearrangement joins TRBV27 to TRBJ2-2, with TRBD1 as a possible D gene (6 bases). Germline loops: CDR1 MNHEY, CDR2 SMNVEV (reference sequence). The V end was cut by 6 bases, the J end by 5 bases, with 13 bases between. This CDR3 comprises 14 residues. CDR3 amino acids: CASSLGALTGELFF. CDR3 bases read: TGTGCCAGCAGCCTGGGGGCGCTTACCGGGGAG.

This clone was recorded many times. Read sequence stops 3 residues before the CDR3 end, and the germline J gene provides the missing end. The gene calls are TRBV5-1 and TRBJ2-5; TRBD2 agrees at 13 bases. The CDR3 runs 15 residues. CDR1 and CDR2 from the germline V gene are SGHRS and YFSETQ. V was clipped by 4 bases and J by 5 bases; unmatched bases: 5. Here the CDR3 reads CASSRTSGSRETQYF. CDR3 DNA (partial): TGCGCCAGCAGCCGGACTAGCGGGAGTAGGGAGACC.

In its sample, this clone was seen many times. The CDR3 is cut off 3 residues early in the read; its end comes from the germline J gene. The chain links TRBV20-1 to TRBJ1-2; 7 nucleotides align to TRBD1. Germline V CDR1 and CDR2: DFQATT, SNEGSKA (reference sequence). The CDR3 totals 13 residues. V lost 6 bases and J lost 4; bases outside the gene matches: 8. The CDR3 DNA, read in part, is TGCAGTGCCCGCCGGGACAGTATCTATGGC. Translation gives CSARRDSIYG. The CDR3 in its entirety is CSARRDSIYGYTF.

This clone appeared many times. The read comes to an end 3 residues before the CDR3 does, leaving the germline J gene to fill in the end. The genes are TRBV30 and TRBJ1-5; D gene ambiguous. Germline CDR1 reads GTSNPN; CDR2 reads SVGIG (reference sequence). V lost 3 bases, J lost 0 bases, and 9 bases lay in between. The CDR3 has 14 residues. The DNA read from the CDR3 is TGTGCCTGGAGCTCGGTCAATAGCAATCAGCCC. Protein sequence: CAWSSVNSNQP. The CDR3 as a whole reads CAWSSVNSNQPQHF. Full variable domain (outside the CDR3, taken from reference TRBV30 and TRBJ1-5): SQTIHQWPATLVQPVGSPLSLECTVEGTSNPNLYWYRQAAGRGLQLLFYSVGIGQISSEVPQNLSASRPQDRQFILSSKKLLLSDSGFYLCAWSSVNSNQPQHFGDGTRLSIL.

This clone was counted at least ten times. The sequenced fragment ends 3 residues before the CDR3 boundary, so the rest is inferred from the germline J gene. The rearrangement links TRBV20-1 to TRBJ2-1, with D tentatively TRBD1 (6 bases). V gave up 5 bases and J gave up 2 bases, with 13 bases separating them. CDR3 length equals 14 residues. The V gene's germline CDR1 is DFQATT and CDR2 SNEGSKA (reference sequence). The part of the CDR3 DNA that was read is TGCAGTGCTCCCGGACAGAGCACCTACAATGAG. It specifies CSAPGQSTYNE. The complete CDR3 reads CSAPGQSTYNEQFF.

This clone was found a few times. Read sequence stops 3 residues before the CDR3 end, and the germline J gene provides the missing end. The genes are TRBV25-1 and TRBJ2-7; D perhaps matches TRBD2 (6 bases). CDR3 length: 13 amino acids. Germline V gives CDR1 MGHDK, CDR2 SYGVNS. V was clipped by 4 bases and J by 2 bases, with 9 bases between them. The CDR3 loop is CASSGDSAYEQYF. Partial CDR3 DNA: TGTGCCAGCAGTGGGGACTCCGCCTACGAG.

The table lists this clone with many counts. The read halts 3 residues ahead of the CDR3 end, with the missing end drawn from the germline J gene. V is TRBV24-1 and J is TRBJ2-1, with 10 bases that match TRBD2. J was trimmed by 6 bases and V by 1 base; bases with no gene match: 5. Germline values: CDR1 KGHDR, CDR2 SFDVKD. This CDR3 comprises 16 residues. CDR3 DNA, as far as it was read: TGTGCCACCAGTGATTTCCCCAGCGGGGGGGCCAATGAG. Its protein is CATSDFPSGGANE. The CDR3, in full, reads CATSDFPSGGANEQFF.

This clone was seen ten or more times. The sequence runs out 3 residues before the end of the CDR3; the remainder is reconstructed from the germline J gene. This chain joins TRBV5-4 and TRBJ2-7; 11 bases align to TRBD2. V lost 4 bases, J lost 2 bases, and 8 bases stayed unmatched. The germline V gene has CDR1 SGHNT and CDR2 YYREEE (reference sequence). The CDR3 totals 16 residues. The CDR3 sequence is CASSSTGTSGTYEQYF. The covered CDR3 bases are TGTGCCAGCAGCAGCACCGGGACTAGCGGAACCTACGAG.

This clone was recorded at least ten times. The CDR3 goes on 3 residues after the read ends, and that part is filled in from the germline J gene. This chain connects TRBV9 to TRBJ2-3; 7 nucleotides agree with TRBD2. Germline CDR1 and CDR2: SGDLS and YYNGEE. Germline trimming cut 3 bases from V and 1 base from J; bases unmatched to any gene: 5. The CDR3 has 15 amino acids. The covered CDR3 bases are TGTGCCAGCAGCGCGAGCGGGACCCGCACAGATACG. As protein: CASSASGTRTDT. The CDR3 reads in full as CASSASGTRTDTQYF. Full variable domain (remainder filled in from reference TRBV9 and TRBJ2-3): DSGVTQTPKHLITATGQRVTLRCSPRSGDLSVYWYQQSLDQGLQFLIQYYNGEERAKGNILERFSAQQFPDLHSELNLSSLELGDSALYFCASSASGTRTDTQYFGPGTRLTVL.

The table lists this clone with many counts. The CDR3 extends 3 residues past the end of the read, so its final part is completed from the germline J gene. The chain joins TRBV19 to TRBJ1-1; no clear D. The CDR3 extends over 13 amino acids. Germline V CDR1 and CDR2: LNHDA, SQIVND (reference sequence). The CDR3 sequence: CASSIGTRDRAFF. CDR3 DNA, as far as it was read: TGTGCCAGTAGTATAGGTACGAGAGATAGA.

This clone was counted many times. Partial CDR3 DNA: TGCAGTGCTACTTTGAACCGGGACAGGGCACTGTACAATGAG. Translated: CSATLNRDRALYNE. The complete CDR3 reads CSATLNRDRALYNEQFF. The genes are TRBV20-1 and TRBJ2-1; 9 bases agree with TRBD1. The read finishes 3 residues shy of the CDR3 end, and the germline J gene is used to complete it. The J segment lost 4 bases and the V segment lost 4 bases, leaving 14 bases of the junction unmatched. This CDR3 is 17 amino acids long. Per the germline V gene, CDR1 is DFQATT and CDR2 is SNEGSKA (reference sequence).

In its sample, this clone was seen a few times. The CDR3 is cut off 3 residues early in the read; its end comes from the germline J gene. V gene TRBV25-1 combines with J gene TRBJ1-3; D might be TRBD1 (5 bases). The CDR3 contains 12 residues. The V end lost 8 bases, the J end lost 2 bases, and 7 bases lay between the germline ends. Germline values: CDR1 MGHDK, CDR2 SYGVNS. The covered CDR3 bases are TGTGCCAGCGAGGGGCCTGGAAACACC. This sequence encodes CASEGPGNT. The CDR3, in full, reads CASEGPGNTIYF.

This clone was counted many times. The read gets to within 3 residues of the CDR3 end, and the germline J gene fills in the rest. The rearrangement links TRBV20-1 to TRBJ1-6; possible D gene TRBD1, 5 bases. CDR3 length: 16 amino acids. The germline V gene encodes CDR1 DFQATT and CDR2 SNEGSKA (reference sequence). The V gene lost 0 bases and the J gene lost 10 bases, with 19 bases spanning the gap. CDR3 DNA, as far as it was read: TGCAGTGCTAGAGACCCAGCGGGGGTTGGACGGTCACCC. It yields the protein CSARDPAGVGRSP. In full, the CDR3 is CSARDPAGVGRSPLHF.